This TCR beta chain was identified during a study of T cell responses to AZD1222 COVID-19 vaccine. General study results and limits: Spike regions recognized by vaccine-associated CD4 TCRs spanned the protein, led by 160-218 and 743-854.

Profiling relied on immunoSEQ multiplex PCR, and the TCRdb table lists in-frame clones only, not all of them. Of some 140,000 clones listed, about 91% are singletons. This CDR3 is 15 amino acids long. J was trimmed by 3 bases and V by 4 bases; bases with no gene match: 5. Germline V gene sequence: CDR1 SGHAT, CDR2 FQNNGV. Concerning this clone itself: Its specificity is not known.

This clonotype was sampled from an adult in good health. The starting material was peripheral blood, obtained on day 0 of AZD1222 vaccination. The chain carries TRBV11-2 and TRBJ1-2; 10 positions match TRBD1. The CDR3 loop is CASSYRQGAHYGYTF. Written as DNA, the CDR3 is TGTGCCAGCAGCTACCGACAGGGGGCCCACTATGGCTACACCTTC.